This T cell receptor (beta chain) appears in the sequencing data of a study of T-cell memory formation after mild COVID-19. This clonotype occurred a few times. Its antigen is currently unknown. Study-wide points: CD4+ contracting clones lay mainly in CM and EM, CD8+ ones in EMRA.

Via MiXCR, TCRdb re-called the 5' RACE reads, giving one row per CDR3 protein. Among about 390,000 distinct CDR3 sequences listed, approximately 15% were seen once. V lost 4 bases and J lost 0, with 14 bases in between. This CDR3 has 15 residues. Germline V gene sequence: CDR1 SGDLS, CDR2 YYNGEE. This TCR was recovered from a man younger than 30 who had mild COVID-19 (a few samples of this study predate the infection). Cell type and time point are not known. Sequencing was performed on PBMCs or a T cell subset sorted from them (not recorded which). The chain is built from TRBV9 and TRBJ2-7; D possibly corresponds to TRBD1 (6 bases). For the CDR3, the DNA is TGTGCCAGCAGCTCGAGAGAGGGGGACTCCTACGAGCAGTACTTC. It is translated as CASSSREGDSYEQYF.